A selection of T cell receptor beta chains follows, all from one sample in a study of cytomegalovirus exposure and HLA in healthy donors. Clones were sequenced by immunoSEQ multiplex PCR, and TCRdb holds only the in-frame ones, with some missing. The sample yields roughly 88,000 clones, over 60% seen once. Sequencing was carried out using PBMCs. Source of these receptors: a man between 25 and 39 years old in good health and CMV-seropositive. Both conserved end residues are part of each CDR3. D genes are given only for firm matches. The size entry is marked missing in some rows and otherwise reads once, few, many or a size class.

.	14	.	TRBJ2-1	TRBV7-9	CASSFSSSYNEQFF	TGTGCCAGCAGCTTCTCCTCCTCCTACAATGAGCAGTTCTTC
.	14	TRBD1	TRBJ2-5	TRBV11-2	CASSTWTGGETQYF	TGTGCCAGCAGCACTTGGACAGGGGGAGAGACCCAGTACTTC
.	15	.	TRBJ2-1	TRBV4-1	CASSQVGGTANEQFF	TGCGCCAGCAGCCAAGTTGGGGGGACAGCGAATGAGCAGTTCTTC
.	12	.	TRBJ2-7	TRBV28	CASSFFYGEQYF	TGTGCCAGCAGTTTCTTCTACGGCGAGCAGTACTTC
few	13	.	TRBJ1-2	TRBV12-5	CASGPTQRDGYTF	TGTGCTAGTGGTCCAACTCAGCGGGACGGCTACACCTTC
.	17	.	TRBJ2-1	TRBV9	CASSVGTSLSSYNEQFF	TGTGCCAGCAGCGTAGGAACTAGCTTAAGCTCCTACAATGAGCAGTTCTTC
once	12	TRBD1	TRBJ1-2	TRBV2	CASHRGDYGYTF	TGTGCCAGCCACAGGGGGGACTATGGCTACACCTTC
.	14	.	TRBJ1-2	TRBV16	CASSPQTRSGGYTF	TGTGCCAGCAGCCCGCAAACCAGAAGTGGTGGCTACACCTTC
.	18	TRBD2	TRBJ2-1	TRBV4-2	CASSRGSGGAREDNEQFF	TGTGCCAGCAGCCGAGGTAGCGGGGGGGCCCGCGAGGACAATGAGCAGTTCTTC
.	12	.	TRBJ1-5	TRBV2	CASSGTDQPQHF	TGTGCCAGCAGTGGGACAGACCAGCCCCAGCATTTT
.	15	TRBD1	TRBJ2-3	TRBV6-4	CASSTGGGSTDTQYF	TGTGCCAGCAGTACAGGGGGAGGATCCACAGATACGCAGTATTTT
.	12	.	TRBJ2-7	TRBV7-2	CASSFSSYEQYF	TGTGCCAGCAGCTTTTCCAGCTACGAGCAGTACTTC
.	15	.	TRBJ2-1	TRBV19	CASSMGRGLHNEQFF	TGTGCCAGTAGTATGGGCAGGGGCTTACACAATGAGCAGTTCTTC
.	17	.	TRBJ1-5	TRBV19	CASSIRQGIRSNQPQHF	TGTGCCAGTAGTATTCGGCAGGGGATAAGGAGCAATCAGCCCCAGCATTTT
.	16	.	TRBJ1-4	TRBV4-2	CASSQDGPGLNEKLFF	TGTGCCAGCAGCCAAGATGGGCCAGGGCTTAATGAAAAACTGTTTTTT
.	14	TRBD1	TRBJ1-2	TRBV6-6	CASSSGTANYGYTF	TGTGCCAGCAGTTCCGGGACAGCTAACTATGGCTACACCTTC
.	13	.	TRBJ1-2	TRBV7-9	CASSRGQPTGYTF	TGTGCCAGCAGCCGGGGACAACCTACTGGCTACACCTTC
.	16	TRBD1	TRBJ2-2	TRBV6-8	CASSTADRGDTGELFF	TGTGCCAGCAGTACCGCGGACAGGGGGGACACCGGGGAGCTGTTTTTT
.	14	.	TRBJ1-5	TRBV30	CAWTLGDSNQPQHF	TGTGCCTGGACCCTGGGCGATAGCAATCAGCCCCAGCATTTT
few	14	.	TRBJ2-1	TRBV4-2	CASSQVERSGEQFF	TGTGCCAGCAGCCAAGTCGAGCGGAGTGGTGAGCAGTTCTTC
.	15	TRBD1	TRBJ1-2	TRBV19	CASSIVSTGADGYTF	TGTGCCAGTAGTATAGTATCTACAGGGGCCGATGGCTACACCTTC
few	15	.	TRBJ2-3	TRBV5-1	CASSLDGRREDTQYF	TGCGCCAGCAGCTTGGACGGCCGGAGGGAGGATACGCAGTATTTT
.	15	TRBD2	TRBJ2-3	TRBV6-6	CASSLSSGPTDTQYF	TGTGCCAGCAGTTTGTCTAGCGGGCCAACAGATACGCAGTATTTT
.	14	.	TRBJ1-2	TRBV5-1	CASSLGAANYGYTF	TGCGCCAGCAGCCTAGGGGCGGCTAACTATGGCTACACCTTC
.	16	.	TRBJ2-5	TRBV6-1	CASSEASLTVKETQYF	TGTGCCAGCAGTGAAGCGAGTCTCACAGTCAAAGAGACCCAGTACTTC
.	15	TRBD1	TRBJ2-1	TRBV5-1	CASSLAGDRTYEQFF	TGCGCCAGCAGCTTGGCAGGGGACAGAACCTATGAGCAGTTCTTC
few	16	.	TRBJ1-2	TRBV14	CASSSRTTGSRYGYTF	TGTGCCAGCAGCTCAAGAACGACAGGTTCTAGGTATGGCTACACCTTC
once	14	.	TRBJ2-3	TRBV27	CASSYLPGSNTQYF	TGTGCCAGCAGTTACTTACCAGGGTCAAATACGCAGTATTTT
.	15	.	TRBJ1-1	TRBV18	CASSPRGGANTEAFF	TGTGCCAGCTCACCACGTGGGGGGGCGAACACTGAAGCTTTCTTT
.	15	.	TRBJ1-2	TRBV13	CASSPRGSNGYGYTF	TGTGCCAGCAGTCCCCGCGGGTCGAATGGCTATGGCTACACCTTC
.	15	TRBD1	TRBJ1-6	TRBV7-9	CASSSTGDRASPLHF	TGTGCCAGCAGCTCGACAGGGGACCGGGCGTCACCCCTCCACTTT
.	13	.	TRBJ1-3	TRBV11-3	CASSGGLGDTIYF	TGTGCCAGCAGCGGAGGGCTTGGAGACACCATATATTTT
.	13	TRBD1	TRBJ2-1	TRBV29-1	CSHVGDRYNEQFF	TGCAGCCACGTCGGGGACAGATACAATGAGCAGTTCTTC
.	13	TRBD1	TRBJ1-5	TRBV2	CASMGQGFQPQHF	TGTGCCAGCATGGGACAGGGGTTTCAGCCCCAGCATTTT
.	13	.	TRBJ2-7	TRBV27	CASSLTAPYEQYF	TGTGCCAGCAGTTTGACAGCTCCCTACGAGCAGTACTTC
.	15	TRBD2	TRBJ2-5	TRBV7-3	CASSFLAGSQETQYF	TGTGCCAGCAGCTTCCTAGCGGGATCCCAAGAGACCCAGTACTTC
once	13	.	TRBJ1-4	TRBV30	CAFRRETNEKLFF	TGTGCCTTCAGGAGGGAAACTAATGAAAAACTGTTTTTT
once	15	.	TRBJ2-7	TRBV7-2	CASSLSSGPTYEQYF	TGTGCCAGCAGCTTATCCTCTGGTCCGACTTACGAGCAGTACTTC
.	14	.	TRBJ1-5	TRBV6-5	CASSYSRSNQPQHF	TGTGCCAGCAGTTACTCTCGTAGCAATCAGCCCCAGCATTTT
.	14	TRBD1	TRBJ1-2	TRBV5-5	CASSLLTGGHGYTF	TGTGCCAGCAGCTTACTCACAGGGGGTCATGGCTACACCTTC
few	13	TRBD2	TRBJ2-7	TRBV30	CAGDPGLATEQYF	TGTGCCGGGGACCCGGGACTAGCAACCGAGCAGTACTTC
.	14	TRBD1	TRBJ1-5	TRBV6-5	CASKPGQGNQPQHF	TGTGCCAGCAAGCCCGGACAGGGCAATCAGCCCCAGCATTTT
once	15	.	TRBJ2-2	TRBV25-1	CASSEYRERTGELFF	TGTGCCAGCAGTGAATATCGGGAGAGGACCGGGGAGCTGTTTTTT
.	13	.	TRBJ1-2	TRBV27	CASSLGQNYGYTF	TGTGCCAGCAGTTTAGGACAGAACTATGGCTACACCTTC
.	15	.	TRBJ2-3	TRBV7-2	CASSLAGGSSNTQYF	TGTGCCAGCAGCTTAGCGGGAGGCTCCTCGAATACGCAGTATTTT
.	16	TRBD2	TRBJ2-5	TRBV28	CASSSPSSGSRETQYF	TGTGCCAGCAGTTCGCCCTCTAGCGGGAGCCGAGAGACCCAGTACTTC
few	11	.	TRBJ2-7	TRBV29-1	CSVPGVGEQYF	TGCAGCGTCCCCGGAGTTGGCGAGCAGTACTTC
.	13	.	TRBJ1-2	TRBV6-5	CASSLGPNYGYTF	TGTGCCAGCAGTCTGGGCCCCAACTATGGCTACACCTTC
.	13	.	TRBJ1-6	TRBV18	CASSPQTDQSVHF	TGTGCCAGCTCACCACAGACAGATCAGTCGGTCCACTTT
few	13	.	TRBJ2-1	TRBV6-1	CASSTRSGNEQFF	TGTGCCAGCAGTACCCGGAGCGGGAATGAGCAGTTCTTC
.	15	.	TRBJ1-2	TRBV5-4	CASSLKAGSSYGYTF	TGTGCCAGCAGCTTGAAGGCCGGGTCCAGCTATGGCTACACCTTC